This TCR beta chain appears in the sequencing data of a study of vaccination and CD4 T cells after COVID-19. Study-wide points: Vaccine-specific clones in convalescent patients were spike mono-reactive in 304 of 307 cases.

Sequencing of DNA taken from cultured CD4+ T cells relied on the Oncomine TCR Beta short-read assay. Once CD4+ T cells had been cultured, genomic DNA was extracted from them. Each CDR3 protein gets one entry after TCRdb re-called the PCR reads with MiXCR. The repertoire has approximately 25,000 distinct CDR3 sequences, approximately 56% of them found once; the top ten carry about 7.8%. About this clonotype itself: Its antigen is unknown.

Germline assignment: CDR1 LNHDA and CDR2 SQIVND (reference sequence). Trimming took 10 bases from V and 6 from J; bases not matched to a gene: 9. This CDR3 spans 13 amino acids. Treatment here: approximately nine-day PBMC culture with coronavirus spike peptide pools or control peptides (ViraFEST assay). This TCR was sampled from a human donor who had recovered from COVID-19. Input material: CD4+ T cells from blood, cultured in vitro. This chain joins TRBV19 and TRBJ1-3, with 7 bases fitting TRBD1. CDR3 bases: TGTGCCATACGGGACAGTGGATTAAACACCATATATTTT. Its translation is CAIRDSGLNTIYF. The full variable domain, completed using reference TRBV19 and TRBJ1-3, is DGGITQSPKYLFRKEGQNVTLSCEQNLNHDAMYWYRQDPGQGLRLIYYSQIVNDFQKGDIAEGYSVSREKKESFPLTVTSAQKNPTAFYLCAIRDSGLNTIYFGEGSWLTVV.